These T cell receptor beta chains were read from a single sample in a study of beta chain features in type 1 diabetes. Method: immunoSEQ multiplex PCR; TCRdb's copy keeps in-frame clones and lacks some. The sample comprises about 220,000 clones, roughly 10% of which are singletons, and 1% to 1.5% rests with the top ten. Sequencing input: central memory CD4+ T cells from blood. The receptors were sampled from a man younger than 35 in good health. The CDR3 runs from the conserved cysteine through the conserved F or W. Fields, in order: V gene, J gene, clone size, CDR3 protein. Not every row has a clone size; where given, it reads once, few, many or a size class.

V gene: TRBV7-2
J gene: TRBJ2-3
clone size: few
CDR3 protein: CASSFARDPIIPTDTQYF

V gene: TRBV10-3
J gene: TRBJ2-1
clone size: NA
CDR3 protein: CASIGGRAGNEQFF

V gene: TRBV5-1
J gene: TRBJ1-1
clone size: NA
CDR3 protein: CASSLVRDGNTEAFF

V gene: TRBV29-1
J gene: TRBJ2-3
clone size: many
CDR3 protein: CSVRQGLTDTQYF

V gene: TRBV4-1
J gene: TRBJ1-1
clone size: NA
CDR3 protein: CASSRGTPWAEAFF

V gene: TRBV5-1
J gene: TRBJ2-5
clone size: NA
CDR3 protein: CASSLGDPRGETQYF

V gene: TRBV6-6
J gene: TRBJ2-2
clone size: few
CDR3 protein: CASSPGMELFF

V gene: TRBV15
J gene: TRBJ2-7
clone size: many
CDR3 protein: CATSRDPGRSYEQYF

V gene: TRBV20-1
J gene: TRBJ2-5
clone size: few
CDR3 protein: CSARGQETQYF

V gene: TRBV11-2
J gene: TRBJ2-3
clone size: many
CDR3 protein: CASSLDRDTQYF

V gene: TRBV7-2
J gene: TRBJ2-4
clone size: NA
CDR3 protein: CASSFEQGPQYF

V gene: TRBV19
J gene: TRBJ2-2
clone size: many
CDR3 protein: CASSIQGGVGGELFF

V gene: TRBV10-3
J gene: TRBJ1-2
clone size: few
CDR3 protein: CAISGGQGHYGYTF

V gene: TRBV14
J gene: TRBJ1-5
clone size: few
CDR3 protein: CASSQDRRQPQHF

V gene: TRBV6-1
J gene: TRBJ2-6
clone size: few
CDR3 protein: CASSEAGQGTRGANVLTF

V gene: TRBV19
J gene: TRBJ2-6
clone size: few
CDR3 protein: CASSILDLALTF

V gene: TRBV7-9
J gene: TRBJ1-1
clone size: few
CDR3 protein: CASSLAGPHTEAFF

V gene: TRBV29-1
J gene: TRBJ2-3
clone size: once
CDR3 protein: CSATQGGDTQYF

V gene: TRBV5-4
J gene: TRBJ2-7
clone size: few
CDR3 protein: CASSLGNWGEQYF